Described below is a single T cell receptor beta chain sequence and its context. Using a J-beta primer mix together with a sample-barcoded 5' primer, a second PCR was run for roughly 6 to 12 cycles. TCRdb reanalysed the 5' RACE reads using MiXCR and keeps one entry per CDR3 protein. Of nearly 1 million distinct CDR3 sequences in the sample, about 51% were seen once. This sample is part of a study of blood T cells in healthy people across ages. The germline CDR1 and CDR2 sequences are MNHEY and SVGEGT. The CDR3 is 17 residues long. J lost 2 bases, V lost 2 bases, and 11 bases had no gene match. The gene calls are TRBV6-2 or TRBV6-3 and TRBJ2-7; 8 nucleotides agree with TRBD2. Specimen: blood. The sequence was collected from a woman in her fifties or sixties in good health. CDR3 sequence (DNA): TGTGCCAGCAGTTACGAGCCTAGCGGGCTCACTACCTACGAGCAGTACTTC. Protein product: CASSYEPSGLTTYEQYF.